This T cell receptor (beta chain) is drawn from a study of blood T cells in healthy people across ages. Trimming took off 7 bases at V and 8 bases at J, with 11 bases between the two ends. This CDR3 contains 12 residues. Per germline, CDR1 LNHDA and CDR2 SQIVND (reference sequence). Next came a second PCR, run for roughly 6 to 11 cycles, which used a sample-barcoded 5' primer along with a J-beta primer mix. TCRdb ran MiXCR on the 5' RACE reads and lists one entry per CDR3 protein. The sample includes roughly 1,700,000 distinct CDR3 sequences, 28% seen only once; the top ten take 7.7%. This clonotype was picked up one time. The antigen is not known. Study results and caveats: More naive CD4+ cells and higher diversity were found in long-lived than in aged donors.

The clonotype comes from a woman aged 25 to 39 in good health. V and J are TRBV19 and TRBJ2-2; D is uncertain. Sequencing was carried out using blood. The CDR3 reads CASNPITGELFF. In DNA form, the CDR3 reads TGTGCCAGTAATCCCATTACGGGGGAGCTGTTTTTT.